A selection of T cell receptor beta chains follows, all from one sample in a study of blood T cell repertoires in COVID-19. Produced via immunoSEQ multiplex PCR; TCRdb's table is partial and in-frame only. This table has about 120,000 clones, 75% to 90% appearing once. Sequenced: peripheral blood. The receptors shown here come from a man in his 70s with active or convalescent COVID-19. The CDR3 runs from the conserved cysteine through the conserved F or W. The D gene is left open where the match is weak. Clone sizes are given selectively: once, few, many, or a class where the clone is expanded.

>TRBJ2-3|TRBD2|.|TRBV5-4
TGTGCCAGCAGCAAGGGACTAGCGGGAGGGACAGATACGCAGTATTTT
CASSKGLAGGTDTQYF
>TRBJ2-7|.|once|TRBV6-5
TGTGCCAGCACGGGGAACCGCTACGAGCAGTACTTC
CASTGNRYEQYF
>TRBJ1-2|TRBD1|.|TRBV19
TGTGCCAGTAGTACAGGGGGTGGCTACACCTTC
CASSTGGGYTF
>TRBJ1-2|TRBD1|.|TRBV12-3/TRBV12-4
TGTGCCAGCAGTTTCAGGGGGCGGGGTGGCTACACCTTC
CASSFRGRGGYTF
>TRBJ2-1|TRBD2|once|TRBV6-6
TGTGCCAGCAGTCCCTCTAGCGGGAGGGAGCAGTTCTTC
CASSPSSGREQFF
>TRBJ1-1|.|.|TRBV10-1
TGCGCCAGCAGTGACAGGCGGAACACTGAAGCTTTCTTT
CASSDRRNTEAFF
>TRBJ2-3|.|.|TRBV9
TGTGCCAGCAGCGTAGGCGGTAGCGCTAGCACAGATACGCAGTATTTT
CASSVGGSASTDTQYF
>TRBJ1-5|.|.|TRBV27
TGTGCCAGCAGCCCCGGAGACAGACCCAATCAGCCCCAGCATTTT
CASSPGDRPNQPQHF
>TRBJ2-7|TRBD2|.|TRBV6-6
TGTGCCAGCAGGCGGCCCAGCGGGAGCGAGTACGAGCAGTACTTC
CASRRPSGSEYEQYF
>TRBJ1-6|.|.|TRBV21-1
TGTGCCAGCAGCAAGTTAGCGCGGGGACCCTATAATTCACCCCTCCACTTT
CASSKLARGPYNSPLHF
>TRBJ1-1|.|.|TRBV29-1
TGCAGCGTTTTCAGGGAATTAGGGACTGAAGCTTTCTTT
CSVFRELGTEAFF
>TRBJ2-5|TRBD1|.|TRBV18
TGTGCCAGCTCAAGACTTGGACAGGGCCAAGAGACCCAGTACTTC
CASSRLGQGQETQYF
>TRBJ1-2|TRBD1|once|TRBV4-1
TGCGCCAGCAGCCAAGCCCCCACAGGGGAATGGGGCTACACCTTC
CASSQAPTGEWGYTF
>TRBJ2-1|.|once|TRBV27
TGTGCCAGCACCTCCCGCCGGAAGGGGGAGGGGTGGAGAATCCTCTACAATGAGCAGTTCTTC
CASTSRRKGEGWRILYNEQFF
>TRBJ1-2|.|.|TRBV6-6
TGTGCCAGCAGTTACTCGGGGCGGACGACCTTC
CASSYSGRTTF
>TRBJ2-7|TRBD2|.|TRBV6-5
TGTGCCAGCAGCCGTGGACTAGCGGGGACCTACGAGCAGTACTTC
CASSRGLAGTYEQYF
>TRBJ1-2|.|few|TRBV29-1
TGCAGCGCCAACACAGGGCTCTTCTATGGCTACACCTTC
CSANTGLFYGYTF
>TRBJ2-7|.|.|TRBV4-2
TGTGCCAGCAGCCAACACAGGGAGGGCTCCTACGAGCAGTACTTC
CASSQHREGSYEQYF
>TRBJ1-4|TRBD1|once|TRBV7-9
TGTGCCAGCAGCTTAGCCGCGACAGGGGTGGAAAAACTGTTTTTT
CASSLAATGVEKLFF
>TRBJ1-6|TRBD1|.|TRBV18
TGTGCCAGCTCACCAACCCGAGGACAGGATAATTCACCCCTCCACTTT
CASSPTRGQDNSPLHF
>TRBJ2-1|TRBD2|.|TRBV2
TGTGCCAGCAGGCTACCCGGGACTAGCGGGATTTCCCGGATCTACAATGAGCAGTTCTTC
CASRLPGTSGISRIYNEQFF
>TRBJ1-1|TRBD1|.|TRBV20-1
TGCAGTGCACCGGGACAGGCTGAAGCTTTCTTT
CSAPGQAEAFF
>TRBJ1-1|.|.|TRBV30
TGTGCCTGGGCCATGACAGCGAACACTGAAGCTTTCTTT
CAWAMTANTEAFF
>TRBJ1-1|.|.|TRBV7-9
TGTGCCAGCAGAAGTACGGGGAACACTGAAGCTTTCTTT
CASRSTGNTEAFF